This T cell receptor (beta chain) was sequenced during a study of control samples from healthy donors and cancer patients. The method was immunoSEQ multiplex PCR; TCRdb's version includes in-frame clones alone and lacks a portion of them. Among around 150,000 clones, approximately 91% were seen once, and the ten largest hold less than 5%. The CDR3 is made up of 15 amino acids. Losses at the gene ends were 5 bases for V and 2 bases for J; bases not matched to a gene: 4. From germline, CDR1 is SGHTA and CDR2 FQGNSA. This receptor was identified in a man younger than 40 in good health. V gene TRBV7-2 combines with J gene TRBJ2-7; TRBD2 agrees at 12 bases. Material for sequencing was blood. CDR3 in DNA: TGTGCCAGCAGCGCTAGCGGGGGGGCACCCTACGAGCAGTACTTC. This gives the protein CASSASGGAPYEQYF. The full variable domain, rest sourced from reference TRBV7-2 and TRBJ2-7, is GAGVSQSPSNKVTEKGKDVELRCDPISGHTALYWYRQSLGQGLEFLIYFQGNSAPDKSGLPSDRFSAERTGGSVSTLTIQRTQQEDSAVYLCASSASGGAPYEQYFGPGTRLTVT.